A selection of T cell receptor beta chains follows, all from one sample in a study of cytomegalovirus exposure and HLA in healthy donors. Sequenced by immunoSEQ multiplex PCR; TCRdb stores in-frame clones only, minus some. In the table there are about 140,000 clones, roughly 75% of which are singletons. Sequenced material: PBMCs. The receptors here all came from a man aged 25-45 years in good health. Both conserved end residues are trimmed from each CDR3.

J gene: TRBJ2-3; V gene: TRBV5-1; CDR3 length: 10; CDR3 protein: ASSSRGDTQY
J gene: TRBJ2-3; V gene: TRBV6-1; CDR3 length: 16; CDR3 protein: ASSERVFRPAGDDTQY
J gene: TRBJ1-1; V gene: TRBV25-1; CDR3 length: 12; CDR3 protein: ASSGTGLGTEAF
J gene: TRBJ1-4; V gene: TRBV18; CDR3 length: 13; CDR3 protein: ASSPGTGSGEKLF
J gene: TRBJ2-1; V gene: TRBV4-1; CDR3 length: 11; CDR3 protein: ASSQEGAGWQF
J gene: TRBJ2-5; V gene: TRBV11-2; CDR3 length: 14; CDR3 protein: ASSSQLAAYQETQY
J gene: TRBJ2-2; V gene: TRBV5-4; CDR3 length: 15; CDR3 protein: ASSILGSGANTGELF
J gene: TRBJ2-1; V gene: TRBV5-4; CDR3 length: 14; CDR3 protein: ASSPIRDMDGNEQF
J gene: TRBJ2-5; V gene: TRBV12-5; CDR3 length: 10; CDR3 protein: ASGNGQGQQY
J gene: TRBJ2-3; V gene: TRBV5-1; CDR3 length: 14; CDR3 protein: ASSLNRQVVTDTQY
J gene: TRBJ2-3; V gene: TRBV30; CDR3 length: 15; CDR3 protein: AWARGGGGFRTDTQY
J gene: TRBJ2-3; V gene: TRBV7-3; CDR3 length: 11; CDR3 protein: ASSFRGSDTQY
J gene: TRBJ2-1; V gene: TRBV27; CDR3 length: 10; CDR3 protein: ASTGINNEQF
J gene: TRBJ2-6; V gene: TRBV7-2; CDR3 length: 14; CDR3 protein: ASSLVGGTGANVLT
J gene: TRBJ2-3; V gene: TRBV11-2; CDR3 length: 14; CDR3 protein: ASSRQQGAVTGTQY
J gene: TRBJ2-1; V gene: TRBV27; CDR3 length: 14; CDR3 protein: ASSLISGSSYNEQF
J gene: TRBJ1-2; V gene: TRBV12-5; CDR3 length: 13; CDR3 protein: ASGLRTGVWGGYT
J gene: TRBJ2-7; V gene: TRBV28; CDR3 length: 14; CDR3 protein: ASSPRGLARTYEQY
J gene: TRBJ1-2; V gene: TRBV29-1; CDR3 length: 10; CDR3 protein: SAGQGARGYT
J gene: TRBJ2-7; V gene: TRBV7-2; CDR3 length: 14; CDR3 protein: ASSLVQTGLSYEQY
J gene: NA; V gene: TRBV7-3; CDR3 length: 13; CDR3 protein: ASSLAPGNYYEQY
J gene: TRBJ1-2; V gene: TRBV7-3; CDR3 length: 14; CDR3 protein: ASSPRTGYPRYGYT
J gene: NA; V gene: TRBV9; CDR3 length: 9; CDR3 protein: ASSPGSEQY
J gene: TRBJ2-7; V gene: TRBV7-9; CDR3 length: 14; CDR3 protein: ASSLYRTGSSYEQY
J gene: TRBJ2-1; V gene: TRBV19; CDR3 length: 12; CDR3 protein: ASSRQRDYNEQF
J gene: TRBJ2-7; V gene: TRBV6-5; CDR3 length: 13; CDR3 protein: ASSYSTGSSYEQY
J gene: TRBJ2-2; V gene: TRBV7-3; CDR3 length: 12; CDR3 protein: ASSSRGNTGELF
J gene: TRBJ1-6; V gene: TRBV27; CDR3 length: 12; CDR3 protein: ASSLGQYNSPLH
J gene: TRBJ2-2; V gene: TRBV5-1; CDR3 length: 13; CDR3 protein: ASSSSGGITGELF
J gene: TRBJ1-1; V gene: TRBV11-3; CDR3 length: 11; CDR3 protein: ASSQGVGTEAF